A single sample is the source of the 24 T cell receptor beta chains below, sequenced in a study of T cells in Graves' hyperthyroidism and ophthalmopathy. What was amplified from RNA transcripts were TCR beta CDR3 regions. HTBI primers were employed in a first-round RT-PCR of the TCR CDR3. Each CDR3 protein gets one entry after TCRdb re-called the multiplex PCR reads with MiXCR. The sample includes 250,000 or so distinct CDR3 sequences, around 15% of them seen just once. The specimen was blood. Receptors originate from a woman between 50 and 59 years old with Graves' hyperthyroidism that later progressed to Graves' ophthalmopathy.

This clonotype was observed many times. The chain uses TRBV5-1 and TRBJ2-1, with D possibly called TRBD1 or TRBD2 (5 bases each). Germline V gene data show CDR1 as SGHRS and CDR2 as YFSETQ. The CDR3 covers 14 residues. V was trimmed by 1 base and J by 7 bases, leaving 12 bases between them. The CDR3 here is CASSLQLGANEQFF. CDR3 sequence (DNA): TGCGCCAGCAGCTTGCAACTAGGGGCGAATGAGCAGTTCTTC.

This clonotype was detected a few times. The V gene is TRBV14, the J gene TRBJ2-3, with D perhaps being TRBD1 or TRBD2 (6 bases each). Germline lookup yields CDR1 SGHDN and CDR2 FVKESK. Trimming removed 1 base at V and 2 bases at J, with 22 bases between. The CDR3 contains 19 residues. The CDR3 DNA reads TGTGCCAGCAGCCAAGGCGTTGGGGGCACTAGCCGATTCACAGATACGCAGTATTTT. This translates into CASSQGVGGTSRFTDTQYF.

This clonotype occurred many times. The rearrangement links TRBV29-1 to TRBJ2-5; 13 bases map to TRBD2. Germline V gene lookup returns CDR1 SQVTM and CDR2 ANQGSEA. CDR3 size: 19 residues. Trimming at V came to 3 bases and at J to 0 bases, leaving 13 bases not matched to a gene. CDR3 amino acids: CSVEKLAGGPRSYQETQYF. Written as DNA, the CDR3 is TGCAGCGTTGAGAAACTAGCGGGAGGGCCTCGGTCCTACCAAGAGACCCAGTACTTC.

The sample holds a few counts of this clonotype. The gene calls are TRBV5-1 and TRBJ2-6; D is unclear. The CDR3 extends over 16 amino acids. Germline V gene sequence: CDR1 SGHRS, CDR2 YFSETQ. V lost 1 base, J lost 0 bases, and 8 bases lay in between. In DNA, the CDR3 is TGCGCCAGCAGCTTGTACAGCAGCTCTGGGGCCAACGTCCTGACTTTC. Protein sequence: CASSLYSSSGANVLTF.

This clonotype was detected many times. The J gene is TRBJ2-7, the V gene TRBV28; D may match TRBD1 or TRBD2 (5 bases each). Germline CDR1 is MDHEN and CDR2 is SYDVKM. The CDR3 totals 15 residues. The V end lost 3 bases, the J end lost 3 bases, and 15 bases lay between the germline ends. The DNA of the CDR3 is TGTGCCAGCAGTTTGACTTTGGGGGATGGCTACGAGCAGTACTTC. It specifies CASSLTLGDGYEQYF.

This clonotype was seen at least ten times. The chain employs TRBV6-1 and TRBJ1-4; D is ambiguous. The CDR3 spans 11 residues. Germline lookup yields CDR1 MNHNS and CDR2 SASEGT. V lost 5 bases and J lost 8, with 6 bases in between. This chain's CDR3 is CASSYGEKLFF. The CDR3 DNA sequence: TGTGCCAGCAGTTATGGGGAAAAACTGTTTTTT.

This clonotype has at least ten counts. The rearrangement joins TRBV7-3 to TRBJ2-7; D remains unclear. CDR3 length: 13 amino acids. V was cut by 4 bases and J by 6 bases, with 13 bases left in between. Germline V gene data show CDR1 as SGHTA and CDR2 as FQGTGA. In DNA, the CDR3 is TGTGCCAGCAGCTATACGGCGGCTGGCGAGCAGTACTTC. This encodes CASSYTAAGEQYF.

The sample holds many counts of this clonotype. This chain uses TRBV18 with TRBJ2-5, with no clear D. CDR3 length: 11 residues. The germline V and J ends were trimmed by 8 bases and 2 bases, with 6 bases remaining between them. CDR1 is KGHSH and CDR2 is LQKENI in the germline V gene. The CDR3 DNA sequence: TGTGCCAGCAGCCCTCAAGAGACCCAGTACTTC. Its translation is CASSPQETQYF.

This sequence joins TRBV9 and TRBJ2-3, with D perhaps assigned TRBD1 or TRBD2 (7 bases each). V was shortened by 0 bases and J by 5 bases, with 13 bases between the two germline ends. Germline V CDR1 and CDR2: SGDLS, YYNGEE. The CDR3 length is 15 residues. Here the CDR3 DNA reads TGTGCCAGCAGCGTAGGGGAGGGGGCGCAAGATACGCAGTATTTT. Protein: CASSVGEGAQDTQYF.

This clonotype turned up a few times. A much larger clone lies a single base off, so this may be a read error. The rearrangement uses TRBV5-1 and TRBJ2-1, with D tentatively TRBD2 (6 bases). The CDR3 totals 14 residues. The germline V gene has CDR1 SGHRS and CDR2 YFSETQ. The CDR3 DNA reads as TGCGCCGGCAGCTTGGCGTCGGGGGTGGATGAGCAGTTCTTC. Translating it yields CAGSLASGVDEQFF.

The chain is built from TRBV6-1 and TRBJ1-1; 7 bases are a match to TRBD1. Germline CDR1 is MNHNS and CDR2 is SASEGT. The CDR3 covers 15 residues. With 6 bases clipped from V and 1 base from J, the junction kept 8 bases outside the gene matches. In DNA, the CDR3 is TGTGCCAGCAGGGGGCCGGACAGGAAGAACACTGAAGCTTTCTTT. Translation: CASRGPDRKNTEAFF.

This clonotype has a count of ten or more. The rearrangement links TRBV20-1 to TRBJ2-5, with D possibly TRBD2 on 6 matching bases. This CDR3 is built from 13 residues. Trimming removed 4 bases from V and 9 bases from J, with 18 bases in between. CDR1 is DFQATT and CDR2 is SNEGSKA in the germline V gene (reference sequence). The CDR3 reads CSANPGLTVSQYF. The CDR3 bases are TGCAGTGCTAACCCGGGACTGACGGTGTCCCAGTACTTC.

This clonotype was seen repeatedly, ten times or more. The chain has TRBV7-9 and TRBJ1-2; 9 nucleotides match TRBD1. With 2 bases clipped from V and 7 bases from J, the junction kept 11 bases outside the gene matches. The CDR3 spans 16 residues. Germline V lookup: CDR1 SEHNR, CDR2 FQNEAQ (reference sequence). The CDR3 loop reads CASSLRPDRGIGGYTF. Here the CDR3 DNA reads TGTGCCAGCAGCTTACGGCCGGACAGGGGAATTGGTGGCTACACCTTC. The full variable domain, completed using reference TRBV7-9 and TRBJ1-2, is DTGVSQNPRHKITKRGQNVTFRCDPISEHNRLYWYRQTLGQGPEFLTYFQNEAQLEKSRLLSDRFSAERPKGSFSTLEIQRTEQGDSAMYLCASSLRPDRGIGGYTFGSGTRLTVV.

The sample holds a few counts of this clonotype. V gene TRBV9 combines with J gene TRBJ2-3; 12 bases are a match to TRBD2. The CDR3 has 15 amino acids. Germline assignment: CDR1 SGDLS and CDR2 YYNGEE. The J segment lost 4 bases and the V segment lost 3 bases, leaving 3 bases of the junction unmatched. In DNA form, the CDR3 reads TGTGCCAGCAGCGCCACTAGCGGGAGGTCAGATACGCAGTATTTT. The encoded protein is CASSATSGRSDTQYF.

The J gene is TRBJ1-2, the V gene TRBV28; D may be TRBD1 (6 bases). Per germline, CDR1 MDHEN and CDR2 SYDVKM. Trimming pared 2 bases from V and 6 bases from J, leaving 16 bases between. The CDR3 contains 15 residues. Written as DNA, the CDR3 is TGTGCCAGCAGTTTAAAAGGGGGGGAGCGGGATGGCTACACCTTC. Its translation is CASSLKGGERDGYTF.

There are many counts of this clonotype. The chain employs TRBV30 and TRBJ1-2; 7 bases match TRBD1. CDR1 is GTSNPN and CDR2 is SVGIG in the germline V gene (reference sequence). The CDR3 is 14 amino acids. V trimming: 3 bases; J trimming: 7 bases; junction bases outside the gene matches: 11. The CDR3 protein is CAWSPGQRSSGYTF. For the CDR3, the DNA is TGTGCCTGGAGCCCGGGACAGAGAAGTTCTGGCTACACCTTC.

This clonotype was counted ten times or more. V gene TRBV20-1 combines with J gene TRBJ2-7; D perhaps matches TRBD2 (6 bases). With 6 bases removed from V and 1 base from J, the gap between germline ends came to 16 bases. Germline V gives CDR1 DFQATT, CDR2 SNEGSKA (reference sequence). This CDR3 spans 14 amino acids. CDR3 nucleotides: TGCAGTGCGAATGACCGGGGGTTATCCTACGAGCAGTACTTC. This encodes CSANDRGLSYEQYF.

With regard to this clonotype: Since a much larger clone is just one base distant, this may be a read error. The chain uses TRBV27 and TRBJ1-1, with 9 bases fitting TRBD1. Germline CDR1 reads MNHEY; CDR2 reads SMNVEV (reference sequence). The CDR3 loop spans 14 amino acids. CDR3 sequence (DNA): TGTGCCAGCAGGTCGACAGGGGGGAACACTGAAGCTTCCTTT. Translation: CASRSTGGNTEASF.

The rearrangement links TRBV7-3 to TRBJ2-1; 8 bases map to TRBD2. CDR1 is SGHTA, CDR2 FQGTGA, per germline. The CDR3 consists of 18 residues. J lost 0 bases, V lost 5 bases, and 12 bases had no gene match. The CDR3 sequence: CASSPVRLAGSSYNEQFF. The CDR3 region has the DNA TGTGCCAGCAGCCCCGTGAGGCTAGCGGGCAGCTCCTACAATGAGCAGTTCTTC.

This clonotype was detected ten times or more. The genes are TRBV20-1 and TRBJ2-5; TRBD1 agrees at 7 bases. This CDR3 is built from 14 residues. V shed 5 bases, J shed 8 bases, and the junction held 14 bases outside the gene matches. Germline CDR1 DFQATT, CDR2 SNEGSKA (reference sequence). The CDR3 region has the DNA TGCAGTGCTGGCCCAGGGGGTCGAAAGGAAACCCAGTACTTC. Amino acid sequence: CSAGPGGRKETQYF.

This clonotype was counted many times. The chain couples TRBV27 to TRBJ2-3, with D uncertain. CDR3 length: 15 amino acids. The germline V and J ends were trimmed by 2 bases and 1 base, with 10 bases remaining between them. Germline V lookup: CDR1 MNHEY, CDR2 SMNVEV (reference sequence). CDR3 bases: TGTGCCAGCAGTTTACGCAGCATCCGCACAGATACGCAGTATTTT. Translated, it gives CASSLRSIRTDTQYF.

At least ten counts were recorded for this clonotype. J is TRBJ2-5 and V is TRBV27; tentative D call: TRBD2 (7 bases). The CDR3 extends over 15 amino acids. CDR1 is MNHEY, CDR2 SMNVEV, per germline (reference sequence). V was pared by 4 bases and J by 4 bases, with 16 bases between. The CDR3 region is CASSSPQGGGETQYF. In nucleotides, the CDR3 is TGTGCCAGCAGTTCCCCCCAGGGAGGGGGAGAGACCCAGTACTTC.

A remark on this clonotype: This may be a read error, as it is one base from a much larger clone. The chain is built from TRBV3-1 and TRBJ2-5; D unresolved. CDR1 and CDR2 (germline): LGHDT, YNNKEL (reference sequence). This CDR3 has 13 amino acids. The CDR3 coding sequence is TGTACCAGCAGCCCCAGTTTCCAAGAGACCCAGTACTTC. Residues: CTSSPSFQETQYF.

In its sample, this clonotype was seen many times. The V and J genes are TRBV24-1 and TRBJ1-5; no definite D call. The CDR3 sequence is 15 residues long. In germline, CDR1 is KGHDR, CDR2 SFDVKD. The ends were cut back, 4 bases at V and 1 base at J, with 10 bases in the middle. CDR3 amino acids: CATSDGFLSNQPQHF. Written as DNA, the CDR3 is TGTGCCACCAGTGACGGGTTCCTCAGCAATCAGCCCCAGCATTTT.